Shown below are 22 T cell receptor beta chains from a single sample sequenced in a study of T cell repertoires in cytomegalovirus infection. TCRdb ran MiXCR on the reads and lists one entry per CDR3 protein. Of 200,000 to 300,000 distinct CDR3 sequences in the sample, around 6.4% were seen once. The specimen sequenced was PBMCs. These receptors came from a human donor in good health (CMV status not recorded). Some clones in this sample may be carry-over from other donors' samples.

This clonotype was counted at least ten times. This chain joins TRBV9 and TRBJ2-5; no clear D. V lost 0 bases and J lost 4, with 7 bases in between. Germline V lookup: CDR1 SGDLS, CDR2 YYNGEE. This CDR3 region has 13 residues. The CDR3 DNA is TGTGCCAGCAGCGTAGAAGGCGGAGAGACCCAGTACTTC. It yields the protein CASSVEGGETQYF.

This clonotype was picked up one time. The V gene is TRBV12-3 or TRBV12-4, the J gene TRBJ1-6; a weak D match, TRBD1 (6 bases). The CDR3 has 12 residues. Trimming shortened V by 8 bases and J by 10 bases, and 12 bases separated the two germline ends. The CDR3 DNA sequence: TGTGCCAGCGGTACAGGGAACTCACCCCTCCACTTT. It encodes CASGTGNSPLHF.

This clonotype has a count of ten or more. The chain couples TRBV4-2 to TRBJ1-1; TRBD1 aligns across 11 bases. The CDR3 length is 16 residues. V was clipped by 5 bases and J by 1 base; unmatched bases: 6. CDR1 is LGHNA, CDR2 YNFKEQ, per germline. CDR3 in amino acids: CASSIGQGARNTEAFF. The CDR3 DNA is TGTGCCAGCAGCATCGGACAGGGGGCACGGAACACTGAAGCTTTCTTT.

This clonotype has a count of ten or more. The chain carries TRBV7-6 and TRBJ2-3; no clear D gene. This CDR3 region has 15 residues. Germline V gene lookup returns CDR1 SGHVS and CDR2 FNYEAQ. With 0 bases removed from V and 1 base from J, the gap between germline ends came to 8 bases. CDR3 protein: CASSLAEVRTDTQYF. The CDR3 DNA follows: TGTGCCAGCAGCTTAGCGGAAGTGCGCACAGATACGCAGTATTTT. Using reference TRBV7-6 and TRBJ2-3 for the parts outside the CDR3, the full variable domain is GAGVSQSPRYKVTKRGQDVALRCDPISGHVSLYWYRQALGQGPEFLTYFNYEAQQDKSGLPNDRFSAERPEGSISTLTIQRTEQRDSAMYRCASSLAEVRTDTQYFGPGTRLTVL.

J is TRBJ1-1 and V is TRBV12-3 or TRBV12-4; weak D call: TRBD1 (6 bases). The CDR3 spans 14 residues. Trimming removed 3 bases at V and 5 bases at J, with 13 bases between. CDR3 in amino acids: CASSFGGLSTEAFF. CDR3 sequence (DNA): TGTGCCAGCAGTTTCGGGGGCTTGAGTACTGAAGCTTTCTTT.

This clonotype was detected many times. The CDR3 reads CASSLGDTLITEAFF. DNA for the CDR3: TGTGCCAGCAGCCTGGGGGACACTCTTATCACTGAAGCTTTCTTT. The gene calls are TRBV7-9 and TRBJ1-1; possibly TRBD1 for D (6 bases). From germline, CDR1 is SEHNR and CDR2 FQNEAQ (reference sequence). Trimming took 5 bases from V and 4 from J, leaving 17 bases between them. The CDR3 length is 15 residues.

This clonotype was recorded at least ten times. V usage is TRBV7-2 and J usage is TRBJ1-1, with D perhaps TRBD1 (5 bases). The CDR3 has 12 residues. The germline V and J ends were trimmed by 3 bases and 6 bases, with 8 bases remaining between them. Germline V gives CDR1 SGHTA, CDR2 FQGNSA. CDR3 coding DNA: TGTGCCAGCAGCTTCCCGGGGCCTGAAGCTTTCTTT. As protein: CASSFPGPEAFF.

This clonotype was observed many times. The chain links TRBV5-1 to TRBJ1-1, with unresolved D. V was pared by 6 bases and J by 3 bases, with 18 bases between. This CDR3 is 15 amino acids long. CDR1 SGHRS and CDR2 YFSETQ come from the germline V gene. The CDR3 loop reads CASTPPGSGDTEAFF. Here the CDR3 DNA reads TGCGCCAGCACGCCCCCGGGAAGCGGGGACACTGAAGCTTTCTTT.

This chain links TRBV7-9 with TRBJ2-5, with 9 bases fitting TRBD2. The CDR3 consists of 16 residues. The J segment lost 5 bases and the V segment lost 4 bases, leaving 11 bases of the junction unmatched. Germline V gives CDR1 SEHNR, CDR2 FQNEAQ (reference sequence). CDR3 sequence (DNA): TGTGCCAGCAGCTACGAGCGGGGGGTACCTGGGGAGACCCAGTACTTC. Its protein product is CASSYERGVPGETQYF. The complete variable domain, with remaining parts taken from reference TRBV7-9 and TRBJ2-5, reads DTGVSQNPRHKITKRGQNVTFRCDPISEHNRLYWYRQTLGQGPEFLTYFQNEAQLEKSRLLSDRFSAERPKGSFSTLEIQRTEQGDSAMYLCASSYERGVPGETQYFGPGTRLLVL.

There are many counts of this clonotype. The chain couples TRBV7-3 to TRBJ2-3; tentatively, D is TRBD2 (6 bases). The V end lost 3 bases, the J end lost 4 bases, and 8 bases lay between the germline ends. The CDR3 length is 13 residues. CDR1 is SGHTA, CDR2 FQGTGA, per germline. CDR3 protein: CASSFWGADTQYF. In DNA form, the CDR3 reads TGTGCCAGCAGCTTCTGGGGGGCAGATACGCAGTATTTT.

The sample holds many counts of this clonotype. This chain uses TRBV2 with TRBJ1-6; 9 nucleotides match TRBD1. Germline V gene data show CDR1 as SNHLY and CDR2 as FYNNEI. The CDR3 is made up of 14 amino acids. The junction had 4 bases not matched to a gene; V was cut back by 6 bases and J by 7 bases. The CDR3: CASSSGTGNSPLHF. In DNA, the CDR3 is TGTGCCAGCAGCTCCGGGACAGGGAATTCACCCCTCCACTTT.

This clonotype was counted many times. The gene calls are TRBV12-3 or TRBV12-4 and TRBJ1-1, with D possibly matching TRBD1 (5 bases). The ends were cut back, 3 bases at V and 5 bases at J, with 19 bases in the middle. CDR3 length: 16 amino acids. The CDR3 loop is CASSLGQGLGKTEAFF. CDR3 in DNA: TGTGCCAGCAGTTTGGGGCAGGGACTTGGGAAGACTGAAGCTTTCTTT.

V gene TRBV7-2 combines with J gene TRBJ1-1; D not certain. V was shortened by 4 bases and J by 6 bases, with 6 bases between the two germline ends. CDR1 and CDR2 from the germline V gene are SGHTA and FQGNSA. The CDR3 is made up of 11 amino acids. CDR3 in DNA: TGTGCCAGCAGCTCGTGGGCTGAAGCTTTCTTT. This codes for CASSSWAEAFF.

This clonotype was seen repeatedly, ten times or more. This sequence joins TRBV2 and TRBJ2-6; D uncertain. V lost 8 bases and J 2 bases, leaving 7 bases between the germline ends. Looked up from germline, CDR1 is SNHLY and CDR2 is FYNNEI. The CDR3 is 13 residues long. CDR3 DNA sequence: TGTGCCAGCTCTCGGGCTGGGGCCAACGTCCTGACTTTC. Protein product: CASSRAGANVLTF.

This clonotype was counted at least ten times. The rearrangement uses TRBV20-1 and TRBJ2-5; possibly TRBD2 for D (6 bases). This CDR3 spans 13 amino acids. CDR1 DFQATT and CDR2 SNEGSKA come from the germline V gene (reference sequence). V was trimmed by 5 bases and J by 5 bases, leaving 15 bases between them. The CDR3: CSARDLGRETQYF. Here the CDR3 DNA reads TGCAGTGCTCGGGACTTAGGGAGGGAGACCCAGTACTTC.

This clonotype came up many times. The chain is built from TRBV5-1 and TRBJ2-1, with TRBD2 matching over 11 bases. The CDR3 sequence is 15 residues long. Germline assignment: CDR1 SGHRS and CDR2 YFSETQ. Trimming cost V 4 bases and J 5 bases; bases outside gene matches: 5. The CDR3 DNA sequence: TGCGCCAGCAGCCCACTAGCGGGGGACAACAATGAGCAGTTCTTC. Translating it yields CASSPLAGDNNEQFF.

In its sample, this clonotype was seen many times. The chain is built from TRBV7-2 and TRBJ2-7; D might be TRBD1 (7 bases). The CDR3 consists of 15 residues. Trimming cost V 5 bases and J 2 bases, with 16 bases left between them. The germline gives CDR1 SGHTA, CDR2 FQGNSA. The CDR3 is CASSPRGAQTYEQYF. The CDR3 nucleotides are TGTGCCAGCAGCCCCAGGGGGGCACAGACCTACGAGCAGTACTTC.

The chain links TRBV2 to TRBJ2-7; 8 bases agree with TRBD1. Trimming removed 7 bases from V and 2 bases from J; junction bases left unmatched: 10. Germline V gives CDR1 SNHLY, CDR2 FYNNEI. This CDR3 region has 15 residues. CDR3 protein: CASKRDGTGTYEQYF. CDR3 bases: TGTGCCAGCAAAAGGGACGGGACAGGAACCTACGAGCAGTACTTC.

In this sample, this clonotype turned up many times. The chain joins TRBV7-2 to TRBJ2-3; D gene unclear. Deletions cut 3 bases from V and 1 base from J, with 5 bases between. The CDR3 is 13 amino acids. Per germline, CDR1 SGHTA and CDR2 FQGNSA. CDR3 sequence reads: CASSFGRTDTQYF. Written as DNA, the CDR3 is TGTGCCAGCAGCTTCGGACGCACAGATACGCAGTATTTT. Looking up the rest from reference TRBV7-2 and TRBJ2-3 gives the full variable domain: GAGVSQSPSNKVTEKGKDVELRCDPISGHTALYWYRQSLGQGLEFLIYFQGNSAPDKSGLPSDRFSAERTGGSVSTLTIQRTQQEDSAVYLCASSFGRTDTQYFGPGTRLTVL.

This clonotype was counted many times. The rearrangement links TRBV19 to TRBJ2-2; 7 nucleotides align to TRBD2. J was trimmed by 4 bases and V by 5 bases; bases with no gene match: 10. Per germline, CDR1 LNHDA and CDR2 SQIVND (reference sequence). This CDR3 contains 16 residues. CDR3 nucleotides: TGTGCCAGTAGTGACTCGGGGGGAGTGGGCACCGGGGAGCTGTTTTTT. Translated, it gives CASSDSGGVGTGELFF.

The rearrangement joins TRBV10-3 to TRBJ2-2, with TRBD1 as a possible D gene (6 bases). Trimming removed 5 bases from V and 7 bases from J, with 8 bases in between. The CDR3 has 12 amino acids. CDR1 is ENHRY, CDR2 SYGVKD, per germline. CDR3 sequence reads: CAISPGVGELFF. The CDR3 nucleotides read TGTGCCATCAGTCCAGGGGTCGGGGAGCTGTTTTTT.

This clonotype showed up many times. The rearrangement joins TRBV20-1 to TRBJ2-1; no firm D call. The CDR3 has 16 residues. Germline-derived CDR1 and CDR2 are DFQATT and SNEGSKA (reference sequence). V was pared by 4 bases and J by 5 bases, with 21 bases between. CDR3 bases: TGCAGTGCTATTCGTCTACAGCGTCATGAGAACAATGAGCAGTTCTTC. As protein: CSAIRLQRHENNEQFF.